A single sample is the source of the 22 T cell receptor beta chains below, sequenced in a study of OX40 agonist ivuxolimab in advanced cancers. Libraries were prepared through the immunoSEQ multiplex PCR assay. TCRdb took over this immuneACCESS table, retaining in-frame rearrangements with V and J assigned. Such tables are incomplete; in checked studies, under half of the missing clones stem from an unresolved V gene, and the remainder is unexplained. Recorded for this sample are approximately 71,000 clones; approximately 94% of them occurred a single time. The ten largest clones represent 15% to 18% of the sample. The sample here was CD4+ or CD8+ T cells sorted from blood, taken in a trial of the OX40 agonist ivuxolimab. Every receptor here comes from an adult with an advanced solid tumor such as melanoma, head and neck, liver or kidney cancer.

The chain links TRBV4-3 to TRBJ1-1; no definite D call. The CDR3 runs to 16 residues. V was clipped by 2 bases and J by 5 bases, with 18 bases between them. The germline V gene has CDR1 LGHNA and CDR2 YSLEER. CDR3 amino acids: CASSQPARPVETEAFF. CDR3 coding DNA: TGCGCCAGCAGCCAACCGGCACGACCCGTGGAAACTGAAGCTTTCTTT.

The chain is built from TRBV11-2 and TRBJ1-1, with TRBD1 as a possible D gene (5 bases). Germline CDR1 and CDR2: SGHAT and FQNNGV. Trimming cost V 3 bases and J 3 bases, with 11 bases left between them. The length of the CDR3 is 14 residues. CDR3 in DNA: TGTGCCAGCAGCTTTTCAGGGCAGGACACTGAAGCTTTCTTT. This gives the protein CASSFSGQDTEAFF. The full variable domain, rest sourced from reference TRBV11-2 and TRBJ1-1, is EAGVAQSPRYKIIEKRQSVAFWCNPISGHATLYWYQQILGQGPKLLIQFQNNGVVDDSQLPKDRFSAERLKGVDSTLKIQPAKLEDSAVYLCASSFSGQDTEAFFGQGTRLTVV.

The chain links TRBV5-1 to TRBJ2-5, with a weak D call TRBD2 (6 bases). The CDR3 loop spans 16 amino acids. V lost 0 bases to trimming and J lost 2 bases, with 14 bases between them. Germline V lookup: CDR1 SGHRS, CDR2 YFSETQ. The CDR3 here is CASSLVAVGWQETQYF. The CDR3, as DNA: TGCGCCAGCAGCTTGGTAGCGGTGGGGTGGCAAGAGACCCAGTACTTC.

The chain carries TRBV5-8 and TRBJ2-2; 7 bases map to TRBD1. The V gene's germline CDR1 is SGHTS and CDR2 YDEGEE. V dropped 2 bases and J dropped 7; count of bases not matched to a gene: 14. The CDR3 sequence is 17 residues long. DNA for the CDR3: TGTGCCAGCAGCTTAATAGTTACAGGGGAATATGACGGGGAGCTGTTTTTT. Protein sequence: CASSLIVTGEYDGELFF.

The V call is TRBV6-6, the J call TRBJ1-2; 9 nucleotides align to TRBD1. Germline lookup yields CDR1 MNHNY and CDR2 SVGAGI (reference sequence). Unmatched junction bases numbered 7, after V lost 8 bases and J lost 6 bases. The CDR3 loop spans 13 amino acids. This chain's CDR3 is CASRFTGGDGYTF. In nucleotides, the CDR3 is TGTGCCAGCCGTTTCACAGGGGGCGATGGCTACACCTTC.

The chain joins TRBV11-1 to TRBJ2-3; tentatively, D is TRBD2 (5 bases). There are 15 residues in the CDR3. CDR1 is SGHAT, CDR2 FQDESV, per germline (reference sequence). The V end was cut by 1 base, the J end by 4 bases, with 12 bases between. CDR3 bases: TGTGCCAGCAGCTTAGAGAGGCGGGTTCCAGATACGCAGTATTTT. This encodes CASSLERRVPDTQYF.

This chain connects TRBV28 to TRBJ2-7, with TRBD1 matching over 7 bases. V dropped 6 bases and J dropped 0; count of bases not matched to a gene: 8. This CDR3 is built from 15 residues. Germline assignment: CDR1 MDHEN and CDR2 SYDVKM. This CDR3 reads CASRTRDSHSYEQYF. In DNA form, the CDR3 reads TGTGCCAGCAGAACCAGGGACAGCCACTCCTACGAGCAGTACTTC.

This rearrangement joins TRBV7-2 to TRBJ1-1; D possibly corresponds to TRBD1 (5 bases). V was clipped by 1 base and J by 5 bases, with 14 bases between them. CDR3 length equals 15 residues. Germline lookup yields CDR1 SGHTA and CDR2 FQGNSA. The CDR3 DNA follows: TGTGCCAGCAGCTTAGTAGGGAGCCGGGGGACTGAAGCTTTCTTT. It specifies CASSLVGSRGTEAFF.

The chain links TRBV4-3 to TRBJ1-1; D is ambiguous. V was pared by 0 bases and J by 3 bases, with 8 bases between. The CDR3 runs to 14 residues. Germline CDR1 is LGHNA and CDR2 is YSLEER. This CDR3 reads CASSQDDGDTEAFF. The CDR3 DNA reads TGCGCCAGCAGCCAAGATGACGGTGACACTGAAGCTTTCTTT.

This chain connects TRBV19 to TRBJ2-1; 9 nucleotides align to TRBD2. J lost 6 bases, V lost 5 bases, and 5 bases had no gene match. The germline V gene encodes CDR1 LNHDA and CDR2 SQIVND (reference sequence). The CDR3 extends over 14 amino acids. The CDR3 region is CASSRAGGPNEQFF. DNA of the CDR3: TGTGCCAGTAGTCGAGCGGGAGGTCCCAATGAGCAGTTCTTC.

V and J are TRBV7-9 and TRBJ2-3; unclear D gene. The CDR3 totals 14 residues. CDR1 and CDR2 (germline): SEHNR, FQNEAQ (reference sequence). With 3 bases removed from V and 5 bases from J, the gap between germline ends came to 12 bases. CDR3 region: CASSLFPSRDTQYF. As DNA, the CDR3 is TGTGCCAGCAGCTTGTTTCCCTCGAGAGATACGCAGTATTTT.

The CDR3 is CASSIDRVYSEAFF. CDR3 DNA: TGTGCCAGTAGTATAGACCGGGTGTACTCTGAAGCTTTCTTT. The rearrangement links TRBV19 to TRBJ1-1, with unresolved D. This CDR3 is 14 amino acids long. V lost 0 bases and J 6 bases, leaving 11 bases between the germline ends. Germline assignment: CDR1 LNHDA and CDR2 SQIVND (reference sequence). Together with reference TRBV19 and TRBJ1-1, the CDR3 gives the full variable domain: DGGITQSPKYLFRKEGQNVTLSCEQNLNHDAMYWYRQDPGQGLRLIYYSQIVNDFQKGDIAEGYSVSREKKESFPLTVTSAQKNPTAFYLCASSIDRVYSEAFFGQGTRLTVV.

The genes are TRBV11-2 and TRBJ2-7; the match to TRBD1 covers 12 bases. After removal of 6 bases from V and 6 bases from J, the junction contained 6 bases not matched to a gene. Germline CDR1 is SGHAT and CDR2 is FQNNGV. This CDR3 has 14 amino acids. CDR3 coding DNA: TGTGCCAGCAGATTGGGACAGGGGGCAGGCGAGCAGTACTTC. Translation gives CASRLGQGAGEQYF.

V gene TRBV7-6 combines with J gene TRBJ1-3; no definite D call. CDR3 length: 14 amino acids. Germline V CDR1 and CDR2: SGHVS, FNYEAQ. V was trimmed by 1 base and J by 2 bases, leaving 6 bases between them. The CDR3 here is CASSLGNAGNTIYF. CDR3 nucleotide sequence: TGTGCCAGCAGCTTAGGGAATGCTGGAAACACCATATATTTT.

V usage is TRBV27 and J usage is TRBJ1-5; perhaps TRBD1 as D (5 bases). The CDR3 loop spans 15 amino acids. Germline CDR1 and CDR2: MNHEY and SMNVEV (reference sequence). Trimming removed 7 bases from V and 0 bases from J, with 13 bases in between. Here the CDR3 DNA reads TGTGCCAGCACTAGGGACTACTATAGCAATCAGCCCCAGCATTTT. It yields the protein CASTRDYYSNQPQHF.

V usage is TRBV27 and J usage is TRBJ2-3; 10 bases are a match to TRBD2. In germline, CDR1 is MNHEY, CDR2 SMNVEV (reference sequence). V shed 3 bases, J shed 5 bases, and the junction held 8 bases outside the gene matches. This CDR3 spans 16 amino acids. For the CDR3, the DNA is TGTGCCAGCAGTTTCCTAGCGGGAGACTGGGGAGATACGCAGTATTTT. This gives the protein CASSFLAGDWGDTQYF.

The J gene is TRBJ1-2, the V gene TRBV4-1; D ambiguous. Germline V gene lookup returns CDR1 MGHRA and CDR2 YSYEKL. V was trimmed by 0 bases and J by 6 bases, leaving 14 bases between them. The CDR3 consists of 15 residues. The CDR3 DNA is TGCGCCAGCAGCCAAGAACCGCAGCTGTTGGATGGCTACACCTTC. Protein product: CASSQEPQLLDGYTF.

V is TRBV27 and J is TRBJ1-1; TRBD1 matches at 8 bases. CDR1 and CDR2 (germline): MNHEY, SMNVEV (reference sequence). The length of the CDR3 is 15 residues. Unmatched junction bases numbered 5, after V lost 4 bases and J lost 1 base. This CDR3 reads CASSYPTGENTEAFF. The CDR3, as DNA: TGTGCCAGCAGTTACCCGACAGGGGAGAACACTGAAGCTTTCTTT.

The chain carries TRBV5-6 and TRBJ1-2, with a possible D match to TRBD1 (5 bases). Deletions cut 4 bases from V and 8 bases from J, with 18 bases between. This CDR3 spans 14 amino acids. CDR1 SGHDT and CDR2 YYEEEE come from the germline V gene. The CDR3 nucleotides read TGTGCCAGCAGCGCACTCAGGCGTAGGGACGGCTACACCTTC. The encoded protein is CASSALRRRDGYTF.

The table lists this clone with a count of one. The rearrangement uses TRBV27 and TRBJ2-7; D is possibly TRBD2 (6 bases). Germline-derived CDR1 and CDR2 are MNHEY and SMNVEV (reference sequence). The CDR3 consists of 16 residues. V was cut by 5 bases and J by 3 bases, with 20 bases left in between. This CDR3 is CASSKEPGRGLYEQYF. The CDR3 DNA sequence: TGTGCCAGCAGTAAAGAACCGGGACGGGGACTCTACGAGCAGTACTTC.

The chain recombines TRBV7-6 with TRBJ2-7; 8 bases align to TRBD2. From germline, CDR1 is SGHVS and CDR2 FNYEAQ. The CDR3 runs to 15 residues. J gave up 1 base and V 5 bases, and 7 bases lay outside the gene matches. CDR3 sequence (DNA): TGTGCCAGCAGCCCCGACCCGGGGGGGTCCTACGAGCAGTACTTC. Its protein is CASSPDPGGSYEQYF.

The chain is built from TRBV9 and TRBJ1-1; a possible D gene is TRBD1 (5 bases). Between the trimmed V and J ends, which lost 3 bases and 5 bases, there was a span of 11 bases. Looked up from germline, CDR1 is SGDLS and CDR2 is YYNGEE. The CDR3 is made up of 13 amino acids. CDR3 sequence (DNA): TGTGCCAGCAGCGCCAGGGTGAGAACTGAAGCTTTCTTT. Its protein is CASSARVRTEAFF.